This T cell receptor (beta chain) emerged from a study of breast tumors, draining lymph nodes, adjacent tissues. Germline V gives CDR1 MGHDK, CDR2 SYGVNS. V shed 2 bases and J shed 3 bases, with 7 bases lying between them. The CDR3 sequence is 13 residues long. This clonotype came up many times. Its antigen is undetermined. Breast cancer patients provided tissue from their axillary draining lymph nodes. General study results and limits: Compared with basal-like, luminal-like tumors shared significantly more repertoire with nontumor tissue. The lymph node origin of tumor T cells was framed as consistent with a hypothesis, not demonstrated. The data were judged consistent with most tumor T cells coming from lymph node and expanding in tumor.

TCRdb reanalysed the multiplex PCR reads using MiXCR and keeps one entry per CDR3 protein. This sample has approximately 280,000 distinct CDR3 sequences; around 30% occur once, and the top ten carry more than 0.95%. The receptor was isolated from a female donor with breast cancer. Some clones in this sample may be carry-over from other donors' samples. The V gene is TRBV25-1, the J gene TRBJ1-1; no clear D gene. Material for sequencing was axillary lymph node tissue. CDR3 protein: CASSEGGDTEAFF. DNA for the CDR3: TGTGCCAGCAGTGAAGGTGGGGACACTGAAGCTTTCTTT.